The present entry profiles one T cell receptor beta chain with its context. Its antigen is undetermined. Every isolated RNA sample was fully reverse transcribed, so sequencing captured expressed TCRB transcripts. Several million reads was the average for naive, central memory and regulatory T cell samples. Assay used: immunoSEQ multiplex PCR; TCRdb lists only in-frame clones, some missing. Counted here are fewer than 350,000 clones, 15% occurring once; the ten biggest clones make up about 0.014%. This sample was taken from a study of beta chain features in type 1 diabetes. Broader study findings: Among all four CD4+ subsets, Type 1 diabetes patients had TCRB CDR3s that were moderately but significantly shorter. In comparison with healthy donors, patients had naive, central memory and Treg TCRB repertoires that appeared more similar.

The germline V gene has CDR1 SGDLS and CDR2 YYNGEE. Germline trimming cut 2 bases from V and 5 bases from J; bases unmatched to any gene: 4. The CDR3 covers 15 residues. One heparinised draw of blood, averaging roughly 0.12 L, came from each donor. The V call is TRBV9, the J call TRBJ2-2; 9 nucleotides agree with TRBD2. This receptor was identified in a man aged 18 to 29 with type 1 diabetes. The sample was naive CD4+ T cells from blood. CDR3 nucleotide sequence: TGTGCCAGCAGCGTGGGACTAGCCCCGACCGGGGAGCTGTTTTTT. This encodes CASSVGLAPTGELFF.